The entry below gives a single TCR beta chain sequence along with its context. The junction differs from germline at one of its ends, possibly a read error. It was with a sample-barcoded 5' primer and a J-beta primer mix that a second PCR of roughly 6 to 12 cycles was run. Each cDNA was tagged by a template-switch adaptor containing 12 random nucleotides. TCRdb itself ran the 5' RACE reads through MiXCR, one entry per CDR3 protein. The data contain 750,000 to 850,000 distinct CDR3 sequences, 20% to 25% of them singletons. This record comes from a study of blood T cells in healthy people across ages. Study-level information: In model experiments, template switching was able to capture about one barcoded beta molecule for every two T cells that were present.

Germline V gene data show CDR1 as MNHNS and CDR2 as SASEGT. CDR3 length: 13 amino acids. This same sample was also taken into another study, of T cells of mothers and their children. That source notes: With unrelated pairs as the comparison, related mother-child pairs had a slightly higher overlap that was not significant.

The sequenced material came from blood. The source is a boy between 10 and 17 years old in good health. V is TRBV6-1 and J is TRBJ2-7, with D tentatively TRBD2 (5 bases). The CDR3 sequence: CASSEEAPYKQYF. The CDR3 DNA follows: TGTGCCAGCAGTGAGGAGGCCCCCTACAAGCAGTACTTC.